A single sample gave rise to the 14 T cell receptor beta chains below, sequenced in a study of blood T cells in healthy people across ages. Primed by a sample-barcoded 5' primer and a J-beta primer mix, a second PCR proceeded for about 6 to 12 cycles. In TCRdb, the 5' RACE reads were re-called with MiXCR into one record per CDR3 protein. The sample lists over a million distinct CDR3 sequences, 40% to 55% occurring once. Source material: blood. Receptors were obtained from a woman aged 60 to 75 in good health.

This clonotype turned up a few times. The chain couples TRBV6-5 to TRBJ1-6; a possible D gene is TRBD1 (5 bases). V was pared by 5 bases and J by 16 bases, with 18 bases between. Germline lookup yields CDR1 MNHEY and CDR2 SVGAGI. This CDR3 has 13 amino acids. CDR3 sequence: CASSEEGAGWLHF. The CDR3, as DNA: TGTGCCAGCAGTGAGGAAGGGGCCGGGTGGCTCCACTTT.

The rearrangement uses TRBV11-2 and TRBJ2-5; no firm D call. Trimming shortened V by 0 bases and J by 11 bases, and 19 bases separated the two germline ends. The germline V gene encodes CDR1 SGHAT and CDR2 FQNNGV. This CDR3 region has 15 residues. The CDR3 sequence: CASSLDPGYYNEQYF. DNA of the CDR3: TGTGCCAGCAGCTTAGATCCGGGCTACTACAATGAGCAGTACTTC. Together with reference TRBV11-2 and TRBJ2-5, the CDR3 gives the full variable domain: EAGVAQSPRYKIIEKRQSVAFWCNPISGHATLYWYQQILGQGPKLLIQFQNNGVVDDSQLPKDRFSAERLKGVDSTLKIQPAKLEDSAVYLCASSLDPGYYNEQYFGPGTRLLVL.

The rearrangement joins TRBV6-5 to TRBJ2-7; 10 bases map to TRBD2. The CDR3 loop spans 14 amino acids. CDR1 is MNHEY and CDR2 is SVGAGI in the germline V gene. V lost 8 bases to trimming and J lost 7 bases; unmatched junction nucleotides: 11. The CDR3 loop reads CASQMTSGLNEQYF. CDR3 coding DNA: TGTGCCAGCCAGATGACTAGCGGGTTAAATGAGCAGTACTTC.

The chain recombines TRBV20-1 with TRBJ2-4; 9 bases are a match to TRBD1. The closer fit of TRBJ2-7 to the DNA end suggests the J call may be wrong. This CDR3 has 13 residues. Germline-derived CDR1 and CDR2 are DFQATT and SNEGSKA (reference sequence). The DNA for the CDR3 is TGCAGTGCCACCTCGGGACAGGGTTACGAGCAGTACTTC. This gives the protein CSATSGQGYEQYF.

The CDR3 nucleotides read TGTGCCAGCGCCCAGGGGGCGACAGGCACAGATACGCAGTATTTT. As protein: CASAQGATGTDTQYF. This rearrangement joins TRBV7-3 to TRBJ2-3; 8 bases agree with TRBD1. The CDR3 length is 15 residues. Germline lookup yields CDR1 SGHTA and CDR2 FQGTGA. The junction had 8 bases not matched to a gene; V was cut back by 8 bases and J by 1 base. Complete variable domain (other parts from reference TRBV7-3 and TRBJ2-3): GAGVSQTPSNKVTEKGKYVELRCDPISGHTALYWYRQSLGQGPEFLIYFQGTGAADDSGLPNDRFFAVRPEGSVSTLKIQRTERGDSAVYLCASAQGATGTDTQYFGPGTRLTVL.

This chain uses TRBV18 with TRBJ2-4, with TRBD2 identical over 8 bases. CDR1 KGHSH and CDR2 LQKENI come from the germline V gene. The CDR3 length is 17 residues. J lost 3 bases, V lost 2 bases, and 9 bases had no gene match. The CDR3, as DNA: TGTGCCAGCTCACCATTTCCCAGCGGGAGTGTCAAAAACATTCAGTACTTC. It encodes CASSPFPSGSVKNIQYF. The full variable domain, its missing parts supplied by reference TRBV18 and TRBJ2-4, is NAGVMQNPRHLVRRRGQEARLRCSPMKGHSHVYWYRQLPEEGLKFMVYLQKENIIDESGMPKERFSAEFPKEGPSILRIQQVVRGDSAAYFCASSPFPSGSVKNIQYFGAGTRLSVL.

CDR3 region: CASSYAPGTNNEQFF. CDR3 nucleotide sequence: TGTGCCAGCAGTTACGCCCCCGGGACAAACAATGAGCAGTTCTTC. The chain couples TRBV6-5 to TRBJ2-1, with D perhaps matching TRBD1 (6 bases). There are 15 residues in the CDR3. V was trimmed by 2 bases and J by 5 bases, leaving 13 bases between them. Looked up from germline, CDR1 is MNHEY and CDR2 is SVGAGI.

The DNA for the CDR3 is TGTGCCATCAGTGAGGAAGACAGGGGAATGTCACCCCTCCACTTT. Translated: CAISEEDRGMSPLHF. The rearrangement joins TRBV10-3 to TRBJ1-6; TRBD1 matches at 8 bases. The length of the CDR3 is 15 residues. Germline loops: CDR1 ENHRY, CDR2 SYGVKD. V trimming: 2 bases; J trimming: 10 bases; junction bases outside the gene matches: 7.

V gene TRBV27 combines with J gene TRBJ2-7, with D perhaps given as TRBD1 or TRBD2 (5 bases each). The germline V gene has CDR1 MNHEY and CDR2 SMNVEV (reference sequence). Trimming pared 5 bases from V and 3 bases from J, leaving 17 bases between. This CDR3 region has 15 residues. The CDR3 protein is CASSLTVTSFYEQYF. As DNA, the CDR3 is TGTGCCAGCAGTCTGACAGTTACTAGTTTCTACGAGCAGTACTTC.

The chain has TRBV3-1 and TRBJ2-1, with 11 nucleotides matching TRBD2. Per germline, CDR1 LGHDT and CDR2 YNNKEL (reference sequence). The CDR3 sequence is 15 residues long. The J segment lost 7 bases and the V segment lost 2 bases, leaving 4 bases of the junction unmatched. In DNA, the CDR3 is TGTGCCAGCAGCCAAAAACTAGCGGGAGAGAATGAGCAGTTCTTC. As protein: CASSQKLAGENEQFF.

About this clonotype: It may be a read error: a sequence one base away is much more abundant. This rearrangement joins TRBV27 to TRBJ2-7; D unresolved. The CDR3 totals 13 residues. Germline V CDR1 and CDR2: MNHEY, SMNVEV (reference sequence). CDR3 region: CVSSSPVGYEQYF. The CDR3, as DNA: TGTGTCAGCAGTTCGCCGGTCGGCTACGAGCAGTACTTC.

This sequence joins TRBV20-1 and TRBJ1-4; D is uncertain. The length of the CDR3 is 11 residues. The germline V gene has CDR1 DFQATT and CDR2 SNEGSKA (reference sequence). The ends were cut back, 3 bases at V and 10 bases at J, with 9 bases in the middle. The CDR3 bases are TGCAGTGCTAGTGACGTTGGAAAACTGTTTTTT. It yields the protein CSASDVGKLFF.

This clonotype was observed a single time. CDR3 nucleotide sequence: TGTGCCAGCAGCTTAGTTATCTACAATGAGCAGTACTTC. Its translation: CASSLVIYNEQYF. The chain employs TRBV7-2 and TRBJ2-1; D unresolved. The DNA end is more similar to TRBJ2-7, so the J call may be wrong. The CDR3 spans 13 residues. Germline CDR1 reads SGHTA; CDR2 reads FQGNSA.

The DNA for the CDR3 is TGTGCCTGGAGAGCTACGCCGGGATCAACGTCCTACGAGCAGTACTTC. It translates to CAWRATPGSTSYEQYF. V is TRBV30 and J is TRBJ2-7; TRBD2 might be the D (5 bases). This CDR3 spans 16 amino acids. V was clipped by 3 bases and J by 1 base, with 19 bases between them. Per the germline V gene, CDR1 is GTSNPN and CDR2 is SVGIG (reference sequence).